This T cell receptor (beta chain) appears in the sequencing data of a study of vaccination effects on CD4 cells after COVID-19. The CDR3 is 16 amino acids. V was trimmed by 0 bases and J by 1 base, leaving 13 bases between them. Germline assignment: CDR1 SGHRS and CDR2 YFSETQ. Concerning this clone itself: The antigen remains unidentified.

Clones were read by immunoSEQ multiplex PCR, and TCRdb kept only the in-frame ones, dropping some. The sample records tens of thousands of clones, 60% to 75% being singletons. Before sequencing took place, the ViraFEST assay used viral peptide pools to expand antigen-specific CD4+ T cells. The authors isolated CD4+ T cells after ten to eleven days of culture. Everyone in the study got two shots of either the BNT162b2 or mRNA-1273 vaccine. None of these healthy vaccinees had been infected with SARS-CoV-2 before vaccination. The TCR was taken from a human donor who received a COVID-19 vaccine. The sequencing used CD4+ T cells from PBMCs cultured with HCoV-229E spike peptides, collected after COVID-19 vaccination. J is TRBJ1-1 and V is TRBV5-1; a weak D match, TRBD1 (6 bases). The chain's CDR3 is CASSLESRGRNTEAFF. The CDR3 nucleotides are TGCGCCAGCAGCTTGGAAAGCAGGGGCAGGAACACTGAAGCTTTCTTT.